This T cell receptor beta chain originates from a study of blood T cell repertoires in COVID-19 (dated by TCRdb to the early 2020s). Regarding the study in general: The collaborator samples originated in the United States, Italy and Spain and spanned the acute and convalescent phases of COVID-19. Deeply sampled blood TCRbeta repertoires from subjects exposed to, actively infected with, or recovered from COVID-19 were included in the dataset. Sample metadata almost always included a de-identified subject ID, COVID-19 status, age in years and sex. HLA class I and class II types, where available, came from metadata supplied by the sample provider rather than from assay-based typing. Samples came from the ongoing ImmuneRACE study (first 160 participants) plus 1,254 subjects from 6 global collaborators. The material from the prospective study consisted of cDNA or gDNA derived from T cells, B-cell-depleted T cells, or PBMCs. The repertoires were released in a freely available public database intended as a resource for research on the immune response to SARS-CoV-2.

Per the germline V gene, LGHNA is the CDR1 and YSLEER is the CDR2. Including cysteine and phenylalanine, the CDR3 has 15 amino acids. The read is trimmed to its CDR3 DNA, 45 bases read in frame from base 1. The germline V end is reduced by 5 bases and the J end by 4 bases; junction bases left unmatched: 4. With regard to this clone: Its antigen remains undetermined. It has no much larger one-base neighbor in the sample; base qualities were not kept.

What the research found in general, with its limitations: How much clinical and demographic metadata was included differed by source and by participant, and the metadata was provided uncurated.

TCRbeta CDR3 regions were amplified from genomic DNA by means of the immunoSEQ Assay, a bias-controlled multiplex PCR. The study's processing was this. The number of nucleated cells in each sample was estimated from the amplification of reference gene primers within the assay. To quantify the absolute abundance of each unique TCRbeta CDR3 rearrangement, sequence reads were collapsed and filtered. For each sample, productive Simpson clonality was calculated as the square root of Simpson's diversity index across productive rearrangements. Held by TCRdb, this immuneACCESS table contains in-frame sequences only and omits some clones. Under half of the omission traces to an unresolved V gene where checked; the cause of the rest is unknown. Clonal size and the V and J genes are those of that table, whereas D and trimming came from the DNA. The sample table holds some 140,000 clones, of which roughly 80% were seen once. Of the sample, 1.5% to 2% falls within the top ten clones.

The collaborating institutions used their own protocols to collect whole blood in K2EDTA tubes. For TCRbeta analysis, collaborators shipped samples as frozen whole blood, isolated PBMCs, or DNA extracted from either of those sample types. Specimen: peripheral blood. This receptor was obtained from a man at least 80 years old with acute or convalescent COVID-19. The chain couples TRBV4-3 to TRBJ2-1; 11 bases in the junction line up with TRBD2. The CDR3 region: CASSLAGGGYNEQFF. The bases read TGCGCCAGCAGCTTAGCGGGGGGGGGTTACAATGAGCAGTTCTTC.